What follows is one TCR beta chain and its context. TCRdb used MiXCR to reprocess the RT-PCR reads, holding one entry per CDR3 protein. The sample consists of about 200,000 distinct CDR3 sequences, roughly two fifths of them appearing once. V dropped 5 bases and J dropped 6; count of bases not matched to a gene: 15. This CDR3 is built from 16 residues. The data are from a study of patients and donors after allogeneic stem cell transplantation. This chain connects TRBV12-3 or TRBV12-4 to TRBJ2-5; 7 nucleotides match TRBD1. This TCR derives from a human donor who was either an allogeneic HSCT recipient or a stem cell or donor lymphocyte infusion donor (not recorded which). It is not recorded whose cells these are; they may come from a transplant donor. Sequencing was performed on blood, either unsorted or a sorted T cell fraction (not recorded which). The CDR3 nucleotides are TGTGCCAGCAGTCCCCGGACAGGAGAGAGTGAAAAGACCCAGTACTTC. Its translation is CASSPRTGESEKTQYF.